The subject of this entry is one T cell receptor beta chain. The data are from a study of blood T cell repertoires in COVID-19. Study-wide background: The United States, Italy and Spain were the sources of the acute and convalescent COVID-19 samples.

TCRdb's copy holds only in-frame clones and misses some; the assay was immunoSEQ multiplex PCR. Of under 150,000 clones in the sample, approximately 83% were seen once. Per the germline V gene, CDR1 is SGHRS and CDR2 is YFSETQ. The CDR3 is made up of 13 amino acids. V lost 7 bases and J 3 bases, leaving 8 bases between the germline ends. The TCR comes from a woman aged 50 to 65 who had recovered from COVID-19. Source material: peripheral blood. The V call is TRBV5-1, the J call TRBJ2-6; D unclear. The DNA of the CDR3 is TGCGCCAGCCAAACCTATGGGGCCAACGTCCTGACTTTC. Amino acid sequence: CASQTYGANVLTF.